The 23 T cell receptor beta chains below come from one sample, sequenced in a study of cytomegalovirus exposure and HLA in healthy donors. With 60 Vbeta and 13 Jbeta primers, the PCR was carried out. Sequencing was performed with immunoSEQ multiplex PCR; in TCRdb, only in-frame clones are kept and a portion is missing. The table has some 140,000 clones, approximately 70% seen once. Sequencing used PBMCs. The receptor set was obtained from a woman aged 40 to 50 in good health and CMV-seronegative.

This chain uses TRBV11-3 with TRBJ1-5; TRBD1 aligns across 7 bases. The CDR3 runs 16 residues. The V segment lost 8 bases and the J segment 2 bases; nucleotides outside the gene matches: 12. Looked up from germline, CDR1 is SGHNT and CDR2 is YENEEA. CDR3 nucleotides: TGTGCCAGCCTCCCTTCCCAGGGGGGCTGCAATCAGCCCCAGCATTTT. It codes for CASLPSQGGCNQPQHF.

The chain couples TRBV4-1 to TRBJ1-5; D ambiguous. The CDR3 sequence is 13 residues long. V was trimmed by 1 base and J by 4 bases, leaving 5 bases between them. The germline V gene has CDR1 MGHRA and CDR2 YSYEKL. CDR3 nucleotides: TGCGCCAGCAGCCAAGTCCCGAATCAGCCCCAGCATTTT. Residues: CASSQVPNQPQHF.

The table lists this clone with a few counts. Other DNA sequences in the same sample also yield this CDR3. This chain uses TRBV7-6 with TRBJ1-1; 7 bases are shared with TRBD1. With V trimmed by 5 bases and J by 1 base, 4 bases remained unmatched. Per the germline V gene, CDR1 is SGHVS and CDR2 is FNYEAQ. The CDR3 has 14 amino acids. CDR3 loop: CASSLSGGNTEAFF. The CDR3 DNA sequence: TGTGCCAGCAGCCTCTCAGGGGGGAACACTGAAGCTTTCTTT.

This clone was counted between two and nine times. The gene calls are TRBV4-1 and TRBJ2-6, with 10 bases fitting TRBD1. The V gene's germline CDR1 is MGHRA and CDR2 YSYEKL. The CDR3 is made up of 21 amino acids. With V trimmed by 1 base and J by 4 bases, 16 bases remained unmatched. CDR3 sequence reads: CASSQGSHPRDRGSGANVLTF. The CDR3 coding sequence is TGCGCCAGCAGCCAAGGTTCCCACCCCCGGGACAGGGGCTCAGGGGCCAACGTCCTGACTTTC.

This chain connects TRBV6-4 to TRBJ2-7; no reliable D call. The CDR3 is 13 amino acids. Per the germline V gene, CDR1 is MRHNA and CDR2 is SNTAGT. V dropped 4 bases and J dropped 5 bases, with 12 bases sitting between them. The CDR3 DNA sequence: TGTGCCAGCAGTGGTGGCCTCATCAACGAGCAGTACTTC. Amino acid sequence: CASSGGLINEQYF.

There are a few counts of this clone. The chain couples TRBV4-2 to TRBJ1-2, with 8 bases identical to TRBD1. Per the germline V gene, CDR1 is LGHNA and CDR2 is YNFKEQ. The CDR3 is 13 amino acids. The ends lost 4 bases at V and 7 bases at J; junction bases unmatched: 5. CDR3 protein: CASSPQGAGGYTF. CDR3 bases: TGTGCCAGCAGCCCCCAGGGGGCGGGTGGCTACACCTTC.

Comments on this clone: The sample has other DNA sequences that encode this CDR3 too. The chain couples TRBV5-1 to TRBJ2-5; 8 nucleotides align to TRBD1. Germline loops: CDR1 SGHRS, CDR2 YFSETQ. CDR3 length equals 15 residues. The J segment lost 5 bases and the V segment lost 5 bases, leaving 11 bases of the junction unmatched. CDR3 in amino acids: CASSPPGQGGETQYF. The CDR3 DNA is TGCGCCAGCAGTCCCCCTGGACAGGGTGGGGAGACCCAGTACTTC. Filled out from reference TRBV5-1 and TRBJ2-5, the complete variable domain reads KAGVTQTPRYLIKTRGQQVTLSCSPISGHRSVSWYQQTPGQGLQFLFEYFSETQRNKGNFPGRFSGRQFSNSRSEMNVSTLELGDSALYLCASSPPGQGGETQYFGPGTRLLVL.

This clone has just a few counts. This chain connects TRBV2 to TRBJ2-1, with D perhaps matching TRBD2 (5 bases). Germline V gives CDR1 SNHLY, CDR2 FYNNEI. V lost 10 bases and J lost 7, with 17 bases in between. The CDR3 runs 13 residues. In DNA, the CDR3 is TGTGCCACCAATATATGGCGGAGGAATGAGCAGTTCTTC. This translates into CATNIWRRNEQFF.

This sequence joins TRBV5-1 and TRBJ2-5; D is uncertain. Trimming left V 0 bases short and J 5 bases short, with 14 bases between. Germline values: CDR1 SGHRS, CDR2 YFSETQ. The CDR3 contains 15 residues. CDR3 sequence (DNA): TGCGCCAGCAGCTTGGGGGCCCTTTCCCCGGAGACCCAGTACTTC. It is translated as CASSLGALSPETQYF.

The V and J genes are TRBV2 and TRBJ1-6, with D maybe TRBD1 (5 bases). V was clipped by 7 bases and J by 6 bases, with 16 bases between them. The germline gives CDR1 SNHLY, CDR2 FYNNEI. The length of the CDR3 is 15 residues. The CDR3 region has the DNA TGTGCCAGCACCCGTCTGGGGCAGATTAATTCACCCCTCCACTTT. It codes for CASTRLGQINSPLHF. The full variable domain, completed using reference TRBV2 and TRBJ1-6, is EPEVTQTPSHQVTQMGQEVILRCVPISNHLYFYWYRQILGQKVEFLVSFYNNEISEKSEIFDDQFSVERPDGSNFTLKIRSTKLEDSAMYFCASTRLGQINSPLHFGNGTRLTVT.

The V and J genes are TRBV7-9 and TRBJ1-4; D is perhaps TRBD1 (5 bases). CDR1 and CDR2 from the germline V gene are SEHNR and FQNEAQ (reference sequence). The CDR3 contains 14 residues. The V end lost 5 bases, the J end lost 5 bases, and 12 bases lay between the germline ends. Here the CDR3 reads CASSADMKNEKLFF. The CDR3 DNA reads as TGTGCCAGCAGCGCGGACATGAAGAATGAAAAACTGTTTTTT.

The chain couples TRBV7-9 to TRBJ1-4, with TRBD1 matching over 8 bases. The V segment lost 2 bases and the J segment 0 bases; nucleotides outside the gene matches: 8. The CDR3 extends over 18 amino acids. CDR1 is SEHNR and CDR2 is FQNEAQ in the germline V gene (reference sequence). CDR3 in amino acids: CASSLFDRGPPTNEKLFF. CDR3 DNA: TGTGCCAGCAGCTTATTCGACAGGGGACCTCCAACTAATGAAAAACTGTTTTTT.

This chain links TRBV15 with TRBJ1-1; D is uncertain. Per germline, CDR1 LNHNV and CDR2 YYDKDF (reference sequence). V was cut by 1 base and J by 2 bases, with 5 bases left in between. The CDR3 has 13 amino acids. The CDR3 DNA follows: TGTGCCACCAGCAGAGTTGTAAACACTGAAGCTTTCTTT. The encoded protein is CATSRVVNTEAFF.

The chain uses TRBV7-2 and TRBJ1-3; 7 bases match TRBD1. Germline CDR1 reads SGHTA; CDR2 reads FQGNSA. This CDR3 region has 13 residues. J was trimmed by 8 bases and V by 4 bases; bases with no gene match: 5. CDR3 loop: CASSSRQGYTIYF. The CDR3 nucleotides read TGTGCCAGCAGCTCGAGACAGGGCTACACCATATATTTT.

This clone was seen a handful of times. The J gene is TRBJ2-7, the V gene TRBV2; tentatively, D is TRBD1 (6 bases). Trimming took off 4 bases at V and 5 bases at J, with 15 bases between the two ends. Germline V gene lookup returns CDR1 SNHLY and CDR2 FYNNEI. The CDR3 is 14 residues long. DNA for the CDR3: TGTGCCAGCAGTGCCGGGACACGACGGGACGAGCAGTACTTC. It specifies CASSAGTRRDEQYF. Variable domain in full (rest from reference TRBV2 and TRBJ2-7): EPEVTQTPSHQVTQMGQEVILRCVPISNHLYFYWYRQILGQKVEFLVSFYNNEISEKSEIFDDQFSVERPDGSNFTLKIRSTKLEDSAMYFCASSAGTRRDEQYFGPGTRLTVT.

This clone was counted a few times. This sequence joins TRBV9 and TRBJ1-1; the match to TRBD1 covers 8 bases. Trimming took 4 bases from V and 8 from J; bases not matched to a gene: 13. The germline V gene encodes CDR1 SGDLS and CDR2 YYNGEE. The length of the CDR3 is 15 residues. CDR3 nucleotide sequence: TGTGCCAGCAGCCCATATCAGGGGGCGATTCCCGAAGCTTTCTTT. Translating gives CASSPYQGAIPEAFF. Together with reference TRBV9 and TRBJ1-1, the CDR3 gives the full variable domain: DSGVTQTPKHLITATGQRVTLRCSPRSGDLSVYWYQQSLDQGLQFLIQYYNGEERAKGNILERFSAQQFPDLHSELNLSSLELGDSALYFCASSPYQGAIPEAFFGQGTRLTVV.

V is TRBV4-1 and J is TRBJ2-1; 9 positions agree with TRBD2. The ends lost 4 bases at V and 0 bases at J; junction bases unmatched: 4. Germline values: CDR1 MGHRA, CDR2 YSYEKL. The CDR3 consists of 16 residues. The CDR3 here is CASSPRGGASYNEQFF. CDR3 bases: TGCGCCAGCAGCCCGCGGGGGGGGGCCTCCTACAATGAGCAGTTCTTC.

This chain links TRBV14 with TRBJ1-3, with D hard to call. Germline V gene data show CDR1 as SGHDN and CDR2 as FVKESK. V gave up 1 base and J gave up 0 bases, with 4 bases separating them. The CDR3 runs 14 residues. CDR3 sequence reads: CASSQVSSGNTIYF. Written as DNA, the CDR3 is TGTGCCAGCAGCCAAGTCAGCTCTGGAAACACCATATATTTT.

The J gene is TRBJ1-4, the V gene TRBV2; 7 nucleotides line up with TRBD1. CDR3 length: 13 amino acids. V lost 11 bases, J lost 8 bases, and 11 bases stayed unmatched. The germline gives CDR1 SNHLY, CDR2 FYNNEI. Here the CDR3 reads CACGTVGGEKLFF. For the CDR3, the DNA is TGTGCCTGCGGGACAGTCGGCGGCGAAAAACTGTTTTTT.

The chain joins TRBV7-8 to TRBJ1-1; no definite D call. The V end was cut by 3 bases, the J end by 4 bases, with 12 bases between. The CDR3 length is 14 residues. Germline values: CDR1 SGHVS, CDR2 FQNEAQ. CDR3 coding DNA: TGTGCCAGCAGCTTGTCCGGGATGGGCACTGAAGCTTTCTTT. Its translation is CASSLSGMGTEAFF.

CDR3 coding DNA: TGTGCCAGCAGCACCTTAGCGGGGATAGATTCGTACCAAGAGACCCAGTACTTC. As protein: CASSTLAGIDSYQETQYF. The chain carries TRBV7-9 and TRBJ2-5, with TRBD2 matching 8 bases. The CDR3 has 18 amino acids. V shed 5 bases and J 0 bases; nucleotides not matched to a gene: 14. Germline V gene sequence: CDR1 SEHNR, CDR2 FQNEAQ (reference sequence).

This clone was recorded once. The chain carries TRBV4-2 and TRBJ1-2, with TRBD1 as a possible D gene (6 bases). Per the germline V gene, CDR1 is LGHNA and CDR2 is YNFKEQ. V gave up 0 bases and J gave up 2 bases, with 16 bases separating them. The CDR3 extends over 17 amino acids. DNA of the CDR3: TGTGCCAGCAGCCAAGATATGCCACAGGGCGCAAACTATGGCTACACCTTC. It yields the protein CASSQDMPQGANYGYTF.

This CDR3 reads CASSINRKAFF. CDR3 nucleotide sequence: TGTGCCAGCAGCATCAACAGGAAAGCTTTCTTT. The rearrangement joins TRBV7-3 to TRBJ1-1; D perhaps matches TRBD1 (5 bases). Trimming removed 5 bases from V and 9 bases from J, with 10 bases in between. This CDR3 region has 11 residues. The germline V gene encodes CDR1 SGHTA and CDR2 FQGTGA.